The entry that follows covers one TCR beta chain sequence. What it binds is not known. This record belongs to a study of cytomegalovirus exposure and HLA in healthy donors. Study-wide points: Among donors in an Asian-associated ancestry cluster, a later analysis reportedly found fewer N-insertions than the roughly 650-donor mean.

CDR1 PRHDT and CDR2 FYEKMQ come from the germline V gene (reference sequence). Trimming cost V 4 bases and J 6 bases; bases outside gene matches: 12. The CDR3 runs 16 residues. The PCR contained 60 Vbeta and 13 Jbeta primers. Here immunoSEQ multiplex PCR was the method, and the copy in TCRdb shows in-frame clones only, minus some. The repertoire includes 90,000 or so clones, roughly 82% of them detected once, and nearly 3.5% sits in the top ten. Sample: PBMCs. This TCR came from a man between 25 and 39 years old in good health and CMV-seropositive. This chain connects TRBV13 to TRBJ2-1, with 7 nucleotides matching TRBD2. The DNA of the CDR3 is TGTGCCAGCAGCTGGATCGCGGGACTAAAATCCAATGAGCAGTTCTTC. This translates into CASSWIAGLKSNEQFF.